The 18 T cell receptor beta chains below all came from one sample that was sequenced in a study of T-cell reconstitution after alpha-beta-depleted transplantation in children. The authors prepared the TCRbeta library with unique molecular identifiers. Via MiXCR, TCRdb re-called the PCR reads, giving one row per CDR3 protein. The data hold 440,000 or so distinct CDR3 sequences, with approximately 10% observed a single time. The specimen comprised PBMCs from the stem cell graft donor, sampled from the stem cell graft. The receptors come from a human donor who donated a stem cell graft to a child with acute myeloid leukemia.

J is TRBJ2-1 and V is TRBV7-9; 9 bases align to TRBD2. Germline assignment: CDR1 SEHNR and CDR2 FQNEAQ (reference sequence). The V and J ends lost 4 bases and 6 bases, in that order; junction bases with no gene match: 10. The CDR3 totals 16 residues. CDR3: CASSSRAGGPSNEQFF. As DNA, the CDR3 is TGTGCCAGCAGCTCTCGAGCGGGGGGCCCATCCAATGAGCAGTTCTTC. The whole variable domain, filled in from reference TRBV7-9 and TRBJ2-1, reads DTGVSQNPRHKITKRGQNVTFRCDPISEHNRLYWYRQTLGQGPEFLTYFQNEAQLEKSRLLSDRFSAERPKGSFSTLEIQRTEQGDSAMYLCASSSRAGGPSNEQFFGPGTRLTVL.

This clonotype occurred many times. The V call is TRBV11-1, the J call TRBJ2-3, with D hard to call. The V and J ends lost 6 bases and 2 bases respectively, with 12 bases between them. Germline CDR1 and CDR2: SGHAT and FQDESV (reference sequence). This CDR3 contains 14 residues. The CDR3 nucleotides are TGTGCCAGCAGACCAAACACCAACACAGATACGCAGTATTTT. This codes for CASRPNTNTDTQYF. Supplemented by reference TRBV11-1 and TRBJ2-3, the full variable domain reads EAEVAQSPRYKITEKSQAVAFWCDPISGHATLYWYRQILGQGPELLVQFQDESVVDDSQLPKDRFSAERLKGVDSTLKIQPAELGDSAMYLCASRPNTNTDTQYFGPGTRLTVL.

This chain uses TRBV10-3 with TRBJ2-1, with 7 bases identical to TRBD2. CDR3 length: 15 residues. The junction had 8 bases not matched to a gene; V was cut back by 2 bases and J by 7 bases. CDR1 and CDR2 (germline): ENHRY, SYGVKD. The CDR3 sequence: CAISERMSSGNEQFF. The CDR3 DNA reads TGTGCCATCAGTGAGAGGATGTCTAGCGGTAATGAGCAGTTCTTC.

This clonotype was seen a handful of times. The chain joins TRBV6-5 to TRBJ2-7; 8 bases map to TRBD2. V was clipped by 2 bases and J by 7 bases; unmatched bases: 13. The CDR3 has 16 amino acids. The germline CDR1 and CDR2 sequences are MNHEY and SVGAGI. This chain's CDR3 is CASSYRPSGRTGEQYF. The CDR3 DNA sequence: TGTGCCAGCAGTTACCGGCCTAGCGGGCGGACGGGGGAGCAGTACTTC.

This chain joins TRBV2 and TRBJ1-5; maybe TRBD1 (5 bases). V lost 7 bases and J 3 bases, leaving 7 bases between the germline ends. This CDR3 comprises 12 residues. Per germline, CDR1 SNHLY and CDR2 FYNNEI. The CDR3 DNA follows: TGTGCCAGCAAACAGGACAATCAGCCCCAGCATTTT. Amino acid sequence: CASKQDNQPQHF. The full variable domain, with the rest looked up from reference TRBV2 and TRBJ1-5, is EPEVTQTPSHQVTQMGQEVILRCVPISNHLYFYWYRQILGQKVEFLVSFYNNEISEKSEIFDDQFSVERPDGSNFTLKIRSTKLEDSAMYFCASKQDNQPQHFGDGTRLSIL.

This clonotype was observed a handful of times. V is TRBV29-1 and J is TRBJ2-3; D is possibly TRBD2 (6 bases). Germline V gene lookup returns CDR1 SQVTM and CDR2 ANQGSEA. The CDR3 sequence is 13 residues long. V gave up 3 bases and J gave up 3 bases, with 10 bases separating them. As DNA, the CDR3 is TGCAGCGTTGATGGGGGGAGTACAGATACGCAGTATTTT. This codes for CSVDGGSTDTQYF.

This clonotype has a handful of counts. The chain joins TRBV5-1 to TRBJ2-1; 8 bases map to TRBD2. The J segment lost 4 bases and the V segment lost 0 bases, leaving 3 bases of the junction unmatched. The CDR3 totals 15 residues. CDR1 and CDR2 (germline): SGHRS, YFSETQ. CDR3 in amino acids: CASSLGAGVYNEQFF. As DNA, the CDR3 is TGCGCCAGCAGCTTGGGAGCGGGAGTTTACAATGAGCAGTTCTTC. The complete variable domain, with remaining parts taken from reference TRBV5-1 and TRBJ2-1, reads KAGVTQTPRYLIKTRGQQVTLSCSPISGHRSVSWYQQTPGQGLQFLFEYFSETQRNKGNFPGRFSGRQFSNSRSEMNVSTLELGDSALYLCASSLGAGVYNEQFFGPGTRLTVL.

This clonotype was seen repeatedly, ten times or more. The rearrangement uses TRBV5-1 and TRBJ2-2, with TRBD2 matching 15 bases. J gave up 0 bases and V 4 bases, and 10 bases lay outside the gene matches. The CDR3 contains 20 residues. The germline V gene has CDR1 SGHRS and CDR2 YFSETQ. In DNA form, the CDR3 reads TGCGCCAGCAGCACCGGGACTAGCGGGAGGACAAGCGCGAACACCGGGGAGCTGTTTTTT. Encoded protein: CASSTGTSGRTSANTGELFF.

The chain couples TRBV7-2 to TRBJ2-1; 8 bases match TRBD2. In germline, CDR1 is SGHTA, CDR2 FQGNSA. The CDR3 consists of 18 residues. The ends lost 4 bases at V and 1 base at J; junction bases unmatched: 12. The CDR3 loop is CASSSPVRGGGSYNEQFF. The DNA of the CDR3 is TGTGCCAGCAGCTCCCCGGTGCGGGGCGGGGGGTCCTACAATGAGCAGTTCTTC.

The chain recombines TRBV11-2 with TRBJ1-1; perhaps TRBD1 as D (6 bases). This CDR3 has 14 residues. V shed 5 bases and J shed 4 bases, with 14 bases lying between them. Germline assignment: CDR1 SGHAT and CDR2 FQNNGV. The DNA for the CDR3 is TGTGCCAGCAGCATACAGGGAGGGACCACTGAAGCTTTCTTT. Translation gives CASSIQGGTTEAFF.

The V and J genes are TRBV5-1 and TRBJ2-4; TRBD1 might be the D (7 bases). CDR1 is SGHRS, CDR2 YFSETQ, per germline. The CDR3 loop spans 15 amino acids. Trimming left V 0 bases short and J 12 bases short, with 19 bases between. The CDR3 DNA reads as TGCGCCAGCAGCTTGGGGCAGGACAGGAGGGACAGTCAGTACTTC. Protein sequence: CASSLGQDRRDSQYF.

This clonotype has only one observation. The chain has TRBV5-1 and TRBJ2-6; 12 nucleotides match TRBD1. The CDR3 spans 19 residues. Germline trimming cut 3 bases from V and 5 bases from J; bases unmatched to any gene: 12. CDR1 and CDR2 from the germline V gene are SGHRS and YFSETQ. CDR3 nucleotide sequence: TGCGCCAGCAGCTACCCCCGCGGGGACAGGGGGCTTAGGGCCAACGTCCTGACTTTC. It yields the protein CASSYPRGDRGLRANVLTF.

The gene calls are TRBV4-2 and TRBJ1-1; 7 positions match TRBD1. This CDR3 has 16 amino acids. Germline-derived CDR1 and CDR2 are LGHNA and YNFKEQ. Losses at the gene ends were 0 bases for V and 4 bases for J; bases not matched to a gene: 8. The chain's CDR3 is CASSQDRDSRGTEAFF. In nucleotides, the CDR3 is TGTGCCAGCAGCCAAGATAGGGACAGTAGGGGCACTGAAGCTTTCTTT.

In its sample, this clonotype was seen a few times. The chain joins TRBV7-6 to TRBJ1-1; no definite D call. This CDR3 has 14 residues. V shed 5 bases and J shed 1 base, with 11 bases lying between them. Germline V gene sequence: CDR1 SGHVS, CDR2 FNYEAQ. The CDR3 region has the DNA TGTGCCAGCAGCAGCAGAGACACGAACACTGAAGCTTTCTTT. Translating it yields CASSSRDTNTEAFF.

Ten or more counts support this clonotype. The DNA of the CDR3 is TGTGCCAGCGGGAGGGCCTACGAGCAGTACTTC. Translation: CASGRAYEQYF. The V and J genes are TRBV7-2 and TRBJ2-7, with TRBD2 matching over 7 bases. J lost 2 bases, V lost 8 bases, and 0 bases had no gene match. The CDR3 length is 11 residues. CDR1 SGHTA and CDR2 FQGNSA come from the germline V gene.

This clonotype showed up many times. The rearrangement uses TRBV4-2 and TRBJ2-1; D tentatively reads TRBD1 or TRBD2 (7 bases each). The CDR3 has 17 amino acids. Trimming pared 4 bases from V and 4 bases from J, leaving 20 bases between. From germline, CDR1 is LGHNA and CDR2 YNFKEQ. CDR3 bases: TGTGCCAGCAGCCCCCTTGTTGGGGAGGGGGCATACAATGAGCAGTTCTTC. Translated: CASSPLVGEGAYNEQFF.

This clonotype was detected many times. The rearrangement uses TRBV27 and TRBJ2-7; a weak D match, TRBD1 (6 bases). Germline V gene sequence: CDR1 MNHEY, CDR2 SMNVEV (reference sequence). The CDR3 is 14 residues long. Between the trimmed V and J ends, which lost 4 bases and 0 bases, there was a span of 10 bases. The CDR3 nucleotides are TGTGCCAGCAGTTACAGGGAAACCTCCTACGAGCAGTACTTC. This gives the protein CASSYRETSYEQYF.

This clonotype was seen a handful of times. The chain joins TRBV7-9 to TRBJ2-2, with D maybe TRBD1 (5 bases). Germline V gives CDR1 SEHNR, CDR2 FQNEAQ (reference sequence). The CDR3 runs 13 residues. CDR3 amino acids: CALRPGFTGELFF. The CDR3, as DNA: TGTGCGCTCCGGCCAGGGTTCACCGGGGAGCTGTTTTTT.